This T cell receptor (beta chain) stems from a study of shared clonotypes between healthy human individuals. Whole-study findings and limits: The generation probabilities recorded for non-shared clonotypes fell below those of clonotypes shared by all four donors.

Note on this clone: Its cognate antigen is unknown.

Germline V gene sequence: CDR1 MNHEY, CDR2 SVGAGI. The CDR3 consists of 15 residues. With 5 bases removed from V and 1 base from J, the gap between germline ends came to 13 bases. Terminally differentiated effector memory CD45RA+ cells were excluded by CCR7 positive selection of CD45RO-negative cells. Every donor was a Caucasian adult from Nashville, Tennessee. Researchers ran the assay at a deep level. Sequenced by immunoSEQ multiplex PCR; TCRdb stores in-frame clones only, minus some. The sample includes approximately 740,000 clones, more than 85% seen only once; the top ten take nearly 25%. Material for sequencing was naive CD8+ T cells sorted from blood. The gene calls are TRBV6-5 and TRBJ2-3, with D possibly being TRBD1 (6 bases). This sequence was found in a man aged 25-45 years in good health. The CDR3 spells CASSPWTAGTDTQYF. The CDR3 coding sequence is TGTGCCAGCAGTCCCTGGACAGCAGGCACAGATACGCAGTATTTT.